This TCR beta chain emerged from a study of T cell changes during pregnancy in multiple sclerosis. Method: immunoSEQ multiplex PCR; TCRdb's copy keeps in-frame clones and lacks some. The table has more than 55,000 clones, about 91% seen once. Trimming stripped 2 bases from V and 6 bases from J, with 13 bases between. The CDR3 length is 14 residues. In germline, CDR1 is SGHTA, CDR2 FQGNSA. This clone was recorded once. Sequenced here: peripheral blood, sampled after pregnancy. The V and J genes are TRBV7-2 and TRBJ1-2; TRBD1 might be the D (6 bases). The TCR originated in a female donor with multiple sclerosis, enrolled in a pregnancy study. The chain's CDR3 is CASSLRWGQDGYTF. DNA for the CDR3: TGTGCCAGCAGCTTAAGATGGGGGCAGGATGGCTACACCTTC. Filled out from reference TRBV7-2 and TRBJ1-2, the complete variable domain reads GAGVSQSPSNKVTEKGKDVELRCDPISGHTALYWYRQSLGQGLEFLIYFQGNSAPDKSGLPSDRFSAERTGGSVSTLTIQRTQQEDSAVYLCASSLRWGQDGYTFGSGTRLTVV.